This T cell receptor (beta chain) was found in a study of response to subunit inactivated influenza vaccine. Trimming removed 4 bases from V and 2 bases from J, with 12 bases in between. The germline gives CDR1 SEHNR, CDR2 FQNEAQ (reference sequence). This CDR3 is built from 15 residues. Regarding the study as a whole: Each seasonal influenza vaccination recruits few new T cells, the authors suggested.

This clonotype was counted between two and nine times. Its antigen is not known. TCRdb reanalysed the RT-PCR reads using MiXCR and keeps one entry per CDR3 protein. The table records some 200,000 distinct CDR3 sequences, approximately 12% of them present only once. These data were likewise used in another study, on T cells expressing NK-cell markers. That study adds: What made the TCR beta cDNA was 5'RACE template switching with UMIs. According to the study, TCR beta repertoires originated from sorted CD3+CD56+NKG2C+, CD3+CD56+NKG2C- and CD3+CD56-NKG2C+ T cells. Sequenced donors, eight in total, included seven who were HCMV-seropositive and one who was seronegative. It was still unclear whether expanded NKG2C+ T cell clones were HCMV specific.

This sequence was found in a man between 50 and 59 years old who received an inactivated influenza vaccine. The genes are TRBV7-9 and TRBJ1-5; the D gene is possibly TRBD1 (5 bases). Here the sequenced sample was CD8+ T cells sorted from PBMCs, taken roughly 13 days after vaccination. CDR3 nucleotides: TGTGCCAGCAGCTCCTCCCGGGACGGCAATCAGCCCCAGCATTTT. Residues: CASSSSRDGNQPQHF.